The 10 T cell receptor beta chains listed next were all sequenced from one sample in a study of T cell responses to AZD1222 COVID-19 vaccine. TCRdb's copy holds only in-frame clones and misses some; the assay was immunoSEQ multiplex PCR. Of tens of thousands of clones in the sample, roughly 87% were seen once. This specimen consisted of peripheral blood, obtained 28 days after the second AZD1222 dose. Receptors originate from an adult who received the AZD1222 COVID-19 vaccine.

This clone was recorded only once. The rearrangement uses TRBV7-8 and TRBJ2-5, with TRBD2 matching 16 bases. Trimming at V came to 0 bases and at J to 7 bases, leaving 5 bases not matched to a gene. The CDR3 has 17 amino acids. The V gene's germline CDR1 is SGHVS and CDR2 FQNEAQ. CDR3 DNA: TGTGCCAGCAGCTTAGCGGGGACTAGCGGGAGGGCGGCGACCCAGTACTTC. Amino acid sequence: CASSLAGTSGRAATQYF.

The V gene is TRBV19, the J gene TRBJ2-1, with 10 bases fitting TRBD1. CDR3 length: 15 amino acids. V was pared by 8 bases and J by 2 bases, with 6 bases of the junction left unmatched. Germline loops: CDR1 LNHDA, CDR2 SQIVND (reference sequence). In nucleotides, the CDR3 is TGTGCCAGTGGGGGGGACAGGGGTCCCTACAATGAGCAGTTCTTC. This sequence encodes CASGGDRGPYNEQFF.

This chain connects TRBV5-1 to TRBJ2-3; 7 bases are a match to TRBD1. This CDR3 has 15 residues. Germline lookup yields CDR1 SGHRS and CDR2 YFSETQ. With 4 bases clipped from V and 0 bases from J, the junction kept 5 bases outside the gene matches. DNA for the CDR3: TGCGCCAGCAGCCGACAGGGTGTCAGCACAGATACGCAGTATTTT. Residues: CASSRQGVSTDTQYF.

The chain carries TRBV30 and TRBJ2-1; the D is unclear. Trimming shortened V by 0 bases and J by 5 bases, and 8 bases separated the two germline ends. The CDR3 has 13 residues. Germline CDR1 and CDR2: GTSNPN and SVGIG (reference sequence). The CDR3 sequence: CAWSVAHHNEQFF. The CDR3 coding sequence is TGTGCCTGGAGTGTCGCCCATCACAATGAGCAGTTCTTC.

V and J are TRBV6-2 or TRBV6-3 and TRBJ2-1, with D unresolved. Between the trimmed V and J ends, which lost 5 bases and 4 bases, there was a span of 6 bases. The CDR3 is 12 residues long. Germline-derived CDR1 and CDR2 are MNHEY and SVGEGT. The CDR3 nucleotides are TGTGCCAGCAGTCGAAGTTACAATGAGCAGTTCTTC. Amino acid sequence: CASSRSYNEQFF.

This chain connects TRBV19 to TRBJ1-5; 7 nucleotides align to TRBD1. The CDR3 length is 15 residues. V shed 5 bases, J shed 3 bases, and the junction held 7 bases outside the gene matches. Germline V gene data show CDR1 as LNHDA and CDR2 as SQIVND (reference sequence). Here the CDR3 DNA reads TGTGCCAGTAGTGTCCAGACAGGGCCCAATCAGCCCCAGCATTTT. This encodes CASSVQTGPNQPQHF.

This chain joins TRBV5-1 and TRBJ2-2; no clear D gene. This CDR3 has 15 residues. In germline, CDR1 is SGHRS, CDR2 YFSETQ. The germline V and J ends were trimmed by 1 base and 4 bases, with 11 bases remaining between them. For the CDR3, the DNA is TGCGCCAGCAGCTTGACAAACCCGACCACCGGGGAGCTGTTTTTT. Amino acids: CASSLTNPTTGELFF.

The chain is built from TRBV19 and TRBJ1-2; 11 bases match TRBD1. The CDR3 is 14 amino acids. Trimming took 3 bases from V and 5 from J; bases not matched to a gene: 2. CDR1 and CDR2 (germline): LNHDA, SQIVND (reference sequence). CDR3 coding DNA: TGTGCCAGTAGTATGGGGACAGGGGGGTATGGCTACACCTTC. Protein sequence: CASSMGTGGYGYTF.

Here the CDR3 reads CAWSWGEGQPQHF. The CDR3 nucleotides are TGTGCCTGGAGTTGGGGCGAGGGGCAGCCCCAGCATTTT. The V gene is TRBV30, the J gene TRBJ1-5; weak D call: TRBD1 (5 bases). This CDR3 is built from 13 residues. Germline loops: CDR1 GTSNPN, CDR2 SVGIG (reference sequence). Trimming took 2 bases from V and 7 from J, leaving 12 bases between them.

V is TRBV18 and J is TRBJ1-2, with D possibly matching TRBD1 (6 bases). V lost 6 bases to trimming and J lost 2 bases, with 19 bases between them. CDR3 size: 16 residues. CDR1 and CDR2 from the germline V gene are KGHSH and LQKENI. The CDR3 is CASSTIPLTGNYGYTF. CDR3 DNA: TGTGCCAGCTCCACCATTCCCTTGACAGGCAACTATGGCTACACCTTC.